The rows below give T cell receptor beta chains drawn from one sample of a study of blood T cell repertoires in COVID-19. TCRdb keeps only in-frame clones here, not all; method: immunoSEQ multiplex PCR. The sample has about 320,000 clones; approximately 91% are singletons. The specimen was PBMCs or T cells enriched from blood (not recorded which). The receptors were gathered from a man aged 55 to 70 who had recovered from COVID-19. Both conserved end residues are part of each CDR3. Fields, in order: V gene, clone size, CDR3 protein. Size is omitted from some rows. Given values are once, few, many or a class for expanded clones.

V: TRBV5-1
size: -
CDR3: CASSLVDSNTEAFF

V: TRBV30
size: -
CDR3: CASTGFSTDTQYF

V: TRBV5-5
size: few
CDR3: CASSWSGRASYEQYF

V: TRBV6-5
size: -
CDR3: CASHNRENTQYF

V: TRBV6-5
size: -
CDR3: CASNFEKGGGYGYTF

V: TRBV28
size: -
CDR3: CASSSRPGGYVETQYF

V: TRBV2
size: -
CDR3: CASSTQGYTEAFF

V: TRBV9
size: -
CDR3: CASSVGPGGVYEQYF

V: TRBV5-1
size: -
CDR3: CASRTGTSGTMKQFF

V: TRBV28
size: -
CDR3: CASREGGARTEAFF

V: TRBV10-3
size: -
CDR3: CAISPLGGSSYEQYF

V: TRBV11-3
size: -
CDR3: CASSLGQQETQYF

V: TRBV29-1
size: -
CDR3: CSETLAGTDTQYF

V: TRBV28
size: -
CDR3: CASKAAGGFKTQYF

V: TRBV7-9
size: -
CDR3: CASSLEGELVAFF

V: TRBV28
size: -
CDR3: CASRARGRYEQYF

V: TRBV3-1/TRBV3-2
size: -
CDR3: CASSPRIAGANTGELFF

V: TRBV5-1
size: -
CDR3: CASSLAIQGGSYEQYF

V: TRBV2
size: -
CDR3: CASSRDRYTDTQYF

V: TRBV6-4
size: -
CDR3: CASMGGSGGYTF

V: TRBV28
size: -
CDR3: CASSLAGGAGETQYF

V: TRBV6-5
size: -
CDR3: CASSTPSGRTYEQYF

V: TRBV28
size: -
CDR3: CASSLGGPDTDTQYF

V: TRBV19
size: -
CDR3: CASSASNEQFF

V: TRBV7-2
size: -
CDR3: CASSSGTGGGVGGYTF

V: TRBV19
size: -
CDR3: CASSILLEGAYGYTF

V: TRBV29-1
size: -
CDR3: CSVVRQGDPEAFF

V: TRBV6-5
size: -
CDR3: CASCGLALGGELFF

V: TRBV5-1
size: -
CDR3: CASSFSGSRQETQYF

V: TRBV7-6
size: -
CDR3: CASSDGGLGRETQYF

V: TRBV29-1
size: -
CDR3: CSVEKQGPETQYF

V: TRBV19
size: few
CDR3: CASRIGGSTTDTQYF

V: TRBV6-2/TRBV6-3
size: -
CDR3: CASSYGGLVIGTGELFF

V: TRBV27
size: -
CDR3: CASSSSGAEAFF

V: TRBV5-4
size: -
CDR3: CASSSTKGAGTEAFF

V: TRBV5-1
size: -
CDR3: CASSLQGSSYEQYF

V: TRBV4-2
size: -
CDR3: CASSQDEARAGADEQFF

V: TRBV28
size: -
CDR3: CASILASGSPYNEQFF

V: TRBV6-5
size: -
CDR3: CASSRILGSSYEQYF

V: TRBV5-6
size: -
CDR3: CASSLGQIQETQYF

V: TRBV6-4
size: -
CDR3: CASSDLKTSSLEELFF

V: TRBV27
size: -
CDR3: CASSLGSGTGEQYF

V: TRBV28
size: -
CDR3: CASSLVTGGYEQYF

V: TRBV29-1
size: -
CDR3: CSVEALVTEQFF

V: TRBV11-3
size: -
CDR3: CASSQRLGGEVSSSYNEQFF

V: TRBV5-8
size: -
CDR3: CASIRNRGSEAFF

V: TRBV11-2
size: -
CDR3: CASSSRQGDPSYGYTF

V: TRBV5-4
size: -
CDR3: CASSLGGSETQYF

V: TRBV2
size: once
CDR3: CASNLGGLSNQPQHF

V: TRBV7-2
size: few
CDR3: CASSLGISTGRTYEQYF

V: TRBV11-1
size: -
CDR3: CASSLVGTSASYEQYF

V: TRBV2
size: -
CDR3: CASSPQDRRPNSGNTIYF